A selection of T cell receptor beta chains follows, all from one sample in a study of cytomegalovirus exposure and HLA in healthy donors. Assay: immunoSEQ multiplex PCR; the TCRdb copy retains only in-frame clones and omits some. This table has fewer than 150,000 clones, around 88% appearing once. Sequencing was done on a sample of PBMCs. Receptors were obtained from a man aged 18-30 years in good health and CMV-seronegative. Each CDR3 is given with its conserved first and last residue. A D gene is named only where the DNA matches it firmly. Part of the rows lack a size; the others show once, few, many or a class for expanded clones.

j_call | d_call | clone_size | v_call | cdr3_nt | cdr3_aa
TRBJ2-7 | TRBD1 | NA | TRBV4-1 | TGCGCCAGCAGCCAAGTCGAGACAGGGGCCGACGAGCAGTACTTC | CASSQVETGADEQYF
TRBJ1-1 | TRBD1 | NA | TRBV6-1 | TGTGCCAGCAGTGATCGGACAGGACGGAACACTGAAGCTTTCTTT | CASSDRTGRNTEAFF
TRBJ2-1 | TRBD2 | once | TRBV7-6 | TGTGCCAGCAGCCGAGAAGGCGGGGGCTCCTACAATGAGCAGTTCTTC | CASSREGGGSYNEQFF
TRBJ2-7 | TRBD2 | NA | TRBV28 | TGTGCCAGCAGTTTGCCCCGGACTAGCGGGGGCAAGCAGTACTTC | CASSLPRTSGGKQYF
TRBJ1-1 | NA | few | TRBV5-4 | TGTGCCAGCAGCTTGGGACAAACGAACACTGAAGCTTTCTTT | CASSLGQTNTEAFF
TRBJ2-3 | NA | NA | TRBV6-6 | TGTGCCAGCAGTAGCAGGGGTGCAGATACGCAGTATTTT | CASSSRGADTQYF
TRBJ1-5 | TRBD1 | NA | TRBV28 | TGTGCCAGCAGTTTCAACAGGGGGGCGCAGCAGCCCCAGCATTTT | CASSFNRGAQQPQHF
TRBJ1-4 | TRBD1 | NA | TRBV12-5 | TGTGCTAGTGGTTCCGGACAGGGGGCTAATGAAAAACTGTTTTTT | CASGSGQGANEKLFF
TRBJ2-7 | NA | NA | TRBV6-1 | TGTGCCAGCAGCGGGGGAGTCGCCTACGAGCAGTACTTC | CASSGGVAYEQYF
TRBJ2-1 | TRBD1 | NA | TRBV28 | TGTGCCAGCAGTTTCACAGGGGGTTTTGAGCAGTTCTTC | CASSFTGGFEQFF
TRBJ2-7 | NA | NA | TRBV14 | TGTGCCAGCAGCCAAGTTCCAATGGGGGGCGAGCAGTACTTC | CASSQVPMGGEQYF
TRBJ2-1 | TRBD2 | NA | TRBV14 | TGTGCCAGCAGCCCACGTCTCCACGTAGCGGGATACGGGAATGAGCAGTTCTTC | CASSPRLHVAGYGNEQFF
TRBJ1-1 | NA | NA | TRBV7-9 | TGTGCCAGCAGCTTGGGCCGGGGGGTTGCTGAAGCTTTCTTT | CASSLGRGVAEAFF
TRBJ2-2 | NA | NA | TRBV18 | TGTGCCAGCTCACCCGGCGGGGAGCTGTTTTTT | CASSPGGELFF
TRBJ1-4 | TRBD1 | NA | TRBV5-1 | TGCGCCAGCAGCCCGCAGGGGACAGCGATTAATGAAAAACTGTTTTTT | CASSPQGTAINEKLFF
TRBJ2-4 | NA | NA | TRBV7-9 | TGTGCCAGCAGCTTGGGGGGACTCAACCTAGCCAAAAACATTCAGTACTTC | CASSLGGLNLAKNIQYF
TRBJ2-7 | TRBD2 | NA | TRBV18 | TGTGCCAGCTCACCCGGGACTAGCTCCTACGAGCAGTACTTC | CASSPGTSSYEQYF
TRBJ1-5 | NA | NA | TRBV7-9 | TGTGCCAGCAGCTACGCCACGGGTAATCAGCCCCAGCATTTT | CASSYATGNQPQHF
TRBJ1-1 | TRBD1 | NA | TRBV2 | TGTGCCAGCAGTGCGAGCACAGGGGTTGTCACTGAAGCTTTCTTT | CASSASTGVVTEAFF
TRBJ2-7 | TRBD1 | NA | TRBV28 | TGTGCCAGCAGGGACAGGGGGTATTACGAGCAGTACTTC | CASRDRGYYEQYF
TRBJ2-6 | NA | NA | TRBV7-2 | TGTGCCAGCCGCCCCCAACTAGGTGGGGCCAACGTCCTGACTTTC | CASRPQLGGANVLTF
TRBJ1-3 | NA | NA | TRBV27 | TGTGCCAGCAGCTTGGGAAACACCATATATTTT | CASSLGNTIYF
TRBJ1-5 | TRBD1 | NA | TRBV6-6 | TGTGCCAGCAGTTTCGACAGGGGATTTCAGCCCCAGCATTTT | CASSFDRGFQPQHF
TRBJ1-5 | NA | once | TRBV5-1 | TGCGCCAGCAGCTTGGTAGGCGGGCAGCCCCAGCATTTT | CASSLVGGQPQHF